Below are 28 T cell receptor beta chains sequenced from a single sample in a study of blood T cell repertoires in COVID-19. Data came from immunoSEQ multiplex PCR; TCRdb stores just in-frame clones and leaves some out. This sample yields approximately 470,000 clones, of which 87% are seen a single time; 0.7% belongs to the top ten. What was sequenced was PBMCs or T cells enriched from blood (not recorded which). The receptors originated from a woman between 18 and 30 years old who had recovered from COVID-19.

The V and J genes are TRBV7-3 and TRBJ2-2; 10 bases are a match to TRBD2. Germline trimming cut 5 bases from V and 0 bases from J; bases unmatched to any gene: 3. Germline loops: CDR1 SGHTA, CDR2 FQGTGA. There are 16 residues in the CDR3. The CDR3 region is CASSRTSGANTGELFF. The CDR3 DNA reads TGTGCCAGCAGCAGGACTAGCGGAGCGAACACCGGGGAGCTGTTTTTT.

The V call is TRBV28, the J call TRBJ2-3; D perhaps matches TRBD1 (6 bases). The CDR3 is made up of 13 amino acids. Germline V gene sequence: CDR1 MDHEN, CDR2 SYDVKM. The CDR3 loop is CAYRATSTDTQYF. CDR3 nucleotide sequence: TGTGCTTACAGGGCAACTAGCACAGATACGCAGTATTTT.

This clone was seen just once. The genes are TRBV5-1 and TRBJ1-2, with 8 bases identical to TRBD1. Unmatched junction bases numbered 9, after V lost 4 bases and J lost 7 bases. The CDR3 spans 14 residues. Germline values: CDR1 SGHRS, CDR2 YFSETQ. The CDR3 DNA is TGCGCCAGCAGCCTGGACAGGGCCTTAGGTGGCTACACCTTC. Protein sequence: CASSLDRALGGYTF.

The J gene is TRBJ2-3, the V gene TRBV15; TRBD1 agrees at 10 bases. Germline-derived CDR1 and CDR2 are LNHNV and YYDKDF (reference sequence). V gave up 2 bases and J gave up 7 bases; unmatched junction bases: 6. The CDR3 extends over 15 amino acids. The CDR3, as DNA: TGTGCCACCAGCAGACGGGGACAGGGGACATATACGCAGTATTTT. Protein product: CATSRRGQGTYTQYF.

V gene TRBV7-2 combines with J gene TRBJ1-2, with a weak D call TRBD1 (6 bases). The germline V and J ends were trimmed by 4 bases and 1 base, with 13 bases remaining between them. The CDR3 extends over 15 amino acids. The V gene's germline CDR1 is SGHTA and CDR2 FQGNSA. The CDR3 region is CASSSGQFINYGYTF. The CDR3 DNA is TGTGCCAGCAGCTCCGGACAGTTCATTAACTATGGCTACACCTTC.

The chain combines TRBV6-5 with TRBJ2-2, with D tentatively TRBD2 (7 bases). The germline V and J ends were trimmed by 2 bases and 3 bases, with 13 bases remaining between them. Germline assignment: CDR1 MNHEY and CDR2 SVGAGI. The length of the CDR3 is 16 residues. The CDR3 is CASSYVAGAYTGELFF. CDR3 sequence (DNA): TGTGCCAGCAGTTACGTGGCGGGGGCCTACACCGGGGAGCTGTTTTTT.

This clone appeared a few times. V gene TRBV7-3 combines with J gene TRBJ2-1; maybe TRBD2 (6 bases). Germline V gives CDR1 SGHTA, CDR2 FQGTGA. The CDR3 is 18 residues long. The ends were cut back, 2 bases at V and 2 bases at J, with 19 bases in the middle. The CDR3 spells CASSLFLGRDFTYNEQFF. DNA of the CDR3: TGTGCCAGCAGCTTATTCTTGGGCCGGGACTTCACCTACAATGAGCAGTTCTTC.

The chain combines TRBV6-5 with TRBJ1-6; TRBD1 agrees at 7 bases. V lost 4 bases and J lost 7; bases outside the gene matches: 1. CDR1 MNHEY and CDR2 SVGAGI come from the germline V gene. The CDR3 consists of 13 residues. The CDR3 nucleotides read TGTGCCAGCAGTTCAGGGGGGAATTCACCCCTCCACTTT. Translating it yields CASSSGGNSPLHF.

The chain combines TRBV7-2 with TRBJ2-3, with TRBD2 matching 8 bases. V was clipped by 3 bases and J by 0 bases; unmatched bases: 2. CDR3 length: 15 residues. Germline V gives CDR1 SGHTA, CDR2 FQGNSA. CDR3 in amino acids: CASSFRGGSTDTQYF. DNA of the CDR3: TGTGCCAGCAGCTTCCGGGGGGGGAGCACAGATACGCAGTATTTT.

This clone was seen only once. The rearrangement joins TRBV3-1 (or the pseudogene TRBV3-2) to TRBJ2-6, with a possible D match to TRBD1 (5 bases). The CDR3 extends over 18 amino acids. The germline gives CDR1 LGHDT, CDR2 YNNKEL (reference sequence). The ends were cut back, 0 bases at V and 1 base at J, with 13 bases in the middle. Written as DNA, the CDR3 is TGTGCCAGCAGCCAAGAGTCAAGGACACCGTCTGGGGCCAACGTCCTGACTTTC. Translating gives CASSQESRTPSGANVLTF.

The chain links TRBV11-2 to TRBJ2-7; possible D gene TRBD1, 5 bases. V lost 0 bases and J lost 1, with 13 bases in between. CDR3 length equals 16 residues. The germline gives CDR1 SGHAT, CDR2 FQNNGV. The CDR3 protein is CASSLEQEILSYEQYF. CDR3 coding DNA: TGTGCCAGCAGCTTAGAACAGGAGATCTTGTCCTACGAGCAGTACTTC.

There are a few counts of this clone. CDR3 nucleotide sequence: TGTGCCATCAGTGAGTCAAGTTTACTATCGTACAATGAGCAGTTCTTC. This translates into CAISESSLLSYNEQFF. The chain is built from TRBV10-3 and TRBJ2-1; no firm D call. This CDR3 has 16 residues. Trimming pared 0 bases from V and 4 bases from J, leaving 13 bases between. Germline V CDR1 and CDR2: ENHRY, SYGVKD.

The CDR3 DNA is TGCGCCAGCAGCCAAGACCCTTTTGCGGTCGGGGACACTGAAGCTTTCTTT. This gives the protein CASSQDPFAVGDTEAFF. The chain recombines TRBV4-1 with TRBJ1-1; D is uncertain. CDR1 is MGHRA, CDR2 YSYEKL, per germline. CDR3 size: 17 residues. V dropped 0 bases and J dropped 3 bases, with 17 bases sitting between them.

This chain links TRBV7-3 with TRBJ2-1, with a possible D match to TRBD2 (5 bases). Germline V gene data show CDR1 as SGHTA and CDR2 as FQGTGA. V was clipped by 2 bases and J by 0 bases, with 11 bases between them. The CDR3 has 16 amino acids. The CDR3 loop reads CASSLLGLSSYNEQFF. CDR3 bases: TGTGCCAGCAGCTTATTAGGACTGAGCTCCTACAATGAGCAGTTCTTC.

This sequence joins TRBV30 and TRBJ1-2; D uncertain. This CDR3 has 14 residues. V was clipped by 4 bases and J by 2 bases, with 14 bases between them. CDR1 GTSNPN and CDR2 SVGIG come from the germline V gene (reference sequence). The CDR3: CAWTPRPGNYGYTF. CDR3 DNA sequence: TGTGCCTGGACCCCCCGTCCAGGCAACTATGGCTACACCTTC.

The chain employs TRBV2 and TRBJ2-1; 7 bases are a match to TRBD1. V lost 11 bases and J lost 2; bases outside the gene matches: 9. This CDR3 has 14 amino acids. CDR1 SNHLY and CDR2 FYNNEI come from the germline V gene. The CDR3 here is CAGKGQSAYNEQFF. CDR3 in DNA: TGTGCCGGTAAGGGACAGTCCGCCTACAATGAGCAGTTCTTC.

The chain has TRBV11-2 and TRBJ1-3; no definite D call. This CDR3 is built from 15 residues. The germline CDR1 and CDR2 sequences are SGHAT and FQNNGV. V dropped 10 bases and J dropped 0 bases, with 16 bases sitting between them. CDR3 in DNA: TGTGCCATCTCGGGCGGGTCTCTCTCTGGAAACACCATATATTTT. Its protein is CAISGGSLSGNTIYF.

The CDR3 bases are TGTGCCTGGAGTGAATCAGCTAACTATGGCTACACCTTC. Protein: CAWSESANYGYTF. V gene TRBV30 combines with J gene TRBJ1-2; no firm D call. This CDR3 has 13 amino acids. Trimming pared 1 base from V and 0 bases from J, leaving 6 bases between. The germline CDR1 and CDR2 sequences are GTSNPN and SVGIG (reference sequence).

The chain employs TRBV9 and TRBJ1-1; 9 bases map to TRBD1. J lost 0 bases, V lost 3 bases, and 3 bases had no gene match. CDR1 and CDR2 (germline): SGDLS, YYNGEE. The CDR3 spans 15 residues. The CDR3 nucleotides are TGTGCCAGCAGCGCGGGGACAGGGATGAACACTGAAGCTTTCTTT. Translation gives CASSAGTGMNTEAFF.

V gene TRBV19 combines with J gene TRBJ1-2; D uncertain. CDR3 size: 12 residues. With 8 bases removed from V and 5 bases from J, the gap between germline ends came to 12 bases. The germline CDR1 and CDR2 sequences are LNHDA and SQIVND (reference sequence). The CDR3 DNA sequence: TGTGCCAGTGAGGGTGGAGGTTATGGCTACACCTTC. This encodes CASEGGGYGYTF.

J is TRBJ2-7 and V is TRBV30, with 8 bases aligning to TRBD2. This CDR3 spans 13 amino acids. V shed 3 bases, J shed 2 bases, and the junction held 3 bases outside the gene matches. The germline CDR1 and CDR2 sequences are GTSNPN and SVGIG (reference sequence). The DNA of the CDR3 is TGTGCCTGGAGCCTCGGGGGGGCCTACGAGCAGTACTTC. Protein sequence: CAWSLGGAYEQYF.

In the case of this clone: Other DNA sequences in the same sample also yield this CDR3. The rearrangement links TRBV3-1 (or the pseudogene TRBV3-2) to TRBJ2-7, with 8 bases matching TRBD2. CDR3 length equals 14 residues. The trim removed 4 bases at V and 4 bases at J, leaving 6 bases unmatched. Germline CDR1 is LGHDT and CDR2 is YNNKEL (reference sequence). CDR3 sequence reads: CASSPGGGGYEQYF. CDR3 DNA sequence: TGTGCCAGCAGCCCGGGGGGGGGCGGATACGAGCAGTACTTC.

The CDR3 nucleotides read TGCGCCAGCAGCTCATCTACCCTGAACACTGAAGCTTTCTTT. Protein product: CASSSSTLNTEAFF. The chain employs TRBV5-1 and TRBJ1-1; D is unclear. The CDR3 sequence is 14 residues long. V dropped 3 bases and J dropped 0 bases, with 9 bases sitting between them. Per the germline V gene, CDR1 is SGHRS and CDR2 is YFSETQ. The full variable domain, with the rest looked up from reference TRBV5-1 and TRBJ1-1, is KAGVTQTPRYLIKTRGQQVTLSCSPISGHRSVSWYQQTPGQGLQFLFEYFSETQRNKGNFPGRFSGRQFSNSRSEMNVSTLELGDSALYLCASSSSTLNTEAFFGQGTRLTVV.

The rearrangement joins TRBV7-2 to TRBJ1-5; tentative D call: TRBD1 (5 bases). Looked up from germline, CDR1 is SGHTA and CDR2 is FQGNSA. This CDR3 is built from 13 residues. Trimming removed 5 bases from V and 7 bases from J, with 12 bases in between. CDR3 protein: CASSLSQGQPQHF. The CDR3 DNA is TGTGCCAGCAGCCTATCTCAGGGACAGCCCCAGCATTTT.

This sequence joins TRBV4-1 and TRBJ2-7, with 8 bases fitting TRBD1. The junction had 14 bases not matched to a gene; V was cut back by 5 bases and J by 5 bases. Germline assignment: CDR1 MGHRA and CDR2 YSYEKL. CDR3 length equals 16 residues. This chain's CDR3 is CASSLDFRQGHDEQYF. For the CDR3, the DNA is TGCGCCAGCAGCTTAGACTTCCGACAGGGGCACGACGAGCAGTACTTC.

The rearrangement uses TRBV27 and TRBJ2-7; D not resolved. The ends were cut back, 2 bases at V and 5 bases at J, with 16 bases in the middle. Germline lookup yields CDR1 MNHEY and CDR2 SMNVEV (reference sequence). This CDR3 has 15 residues. CDR3 protein: CASSLTPHLNHEQYF. CDR3 sequence (DNA): TGTGCCAGCAGTTTAACTCCTCACCTGAACCACGAGCAGTACTTC.

The table lists this clone with a few counts. This chain connects TRBV7-2 to TRBJ1-3; tentative D call: TRBD1 (5 bases). The germline V gene has CDR1 SGHTA and CDR2 FQGNSA. This CDR3 comprises 16 residues. Trimming left V 5 bases short and J 2 bases short, with 16 bases between. CDR3 nucleotides: TGTGCCAGCAGCCTCGGCGGGGGGATGGCTGGAAACACCATATATTTT. It yields the protein CASSLGGGMAGNTIYF.

J is TRBJ2-2 and V is TRBV7-9; a weak D match, TRBD1 (6 bases). CDR3 size: 19 residues. V dropped 2 bases and J dropped 3 bases, with 22 bases sitting between them. The germline CDR1 and CDR2 sequences are SEHNR and FQNEAQ (reference sequence). The CDR3 spells CASSLPEPRGGTDTGELFF. CDR3 sequence (DNA): TGTGCCAGCAGCTTACCCGAACCGAGAGGGGGAACCGACACCGGGGAGCTGTTTTTT.